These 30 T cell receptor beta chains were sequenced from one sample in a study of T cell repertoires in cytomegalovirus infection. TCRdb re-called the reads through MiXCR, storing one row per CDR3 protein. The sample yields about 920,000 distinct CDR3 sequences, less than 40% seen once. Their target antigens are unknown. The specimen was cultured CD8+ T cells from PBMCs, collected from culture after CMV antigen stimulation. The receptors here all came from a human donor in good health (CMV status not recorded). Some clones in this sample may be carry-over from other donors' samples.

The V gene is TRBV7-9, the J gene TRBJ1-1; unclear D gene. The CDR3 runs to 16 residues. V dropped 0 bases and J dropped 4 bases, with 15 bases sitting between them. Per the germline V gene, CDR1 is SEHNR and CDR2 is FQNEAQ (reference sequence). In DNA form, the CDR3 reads TGTGCCAGCAGCTTAGCGGCGCGGAGGGCAGGCACTGAAGCTTTCTTT. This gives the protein CASSLAARRAGTEAFF.

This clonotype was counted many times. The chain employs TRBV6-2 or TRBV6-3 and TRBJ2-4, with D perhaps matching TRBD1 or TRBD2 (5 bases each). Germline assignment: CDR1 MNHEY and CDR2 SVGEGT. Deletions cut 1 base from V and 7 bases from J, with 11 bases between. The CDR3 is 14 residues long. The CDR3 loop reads CASSYLTKGNIQYF. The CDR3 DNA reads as TGTGCCAGCAGTTACTTGACTAAGGGGAACATTCAGTACTTC.

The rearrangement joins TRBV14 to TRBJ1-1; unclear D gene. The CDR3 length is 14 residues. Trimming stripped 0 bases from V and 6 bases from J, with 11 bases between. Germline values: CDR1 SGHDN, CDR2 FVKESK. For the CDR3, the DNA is TGTGCCAGCAGCCAAGATGTTGGGTCCCCTGAAGCTTTCTTT. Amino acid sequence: CASSQDVGSPEAFF. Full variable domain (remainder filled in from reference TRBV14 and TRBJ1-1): EAGVTQFPSHSVIEKGQTVTLRCDPISGHDNLYWYRRVMGKEIKFLLHFVKESKQDESGMPNNRFLAERTGGTYSTLKVQPAELEDSGVYFCASSQDVGSPEAFFGQGTRLTVV.

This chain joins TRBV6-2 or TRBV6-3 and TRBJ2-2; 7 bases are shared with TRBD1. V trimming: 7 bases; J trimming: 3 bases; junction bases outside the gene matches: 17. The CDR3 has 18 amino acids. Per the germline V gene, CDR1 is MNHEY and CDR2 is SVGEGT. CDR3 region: CASISAQIRGRDTGELFF. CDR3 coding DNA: TGTGCCAGCATCTCAGCCCAAATTAGGGGGCGGGACACCGGGGAGCTGTTTTTT.

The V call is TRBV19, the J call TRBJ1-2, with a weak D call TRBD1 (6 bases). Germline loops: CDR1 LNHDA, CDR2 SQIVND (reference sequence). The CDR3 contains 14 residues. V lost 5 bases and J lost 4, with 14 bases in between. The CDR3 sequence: CASSWGRESYGYTF. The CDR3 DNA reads TGTGCCAGTAGTTGGGGGCGCGAGAGCTATGGCTACACCTTC.

This chain's CDR3 is CSARVPDYNEQFF. The CDR3 DNA reads as TGCAGTGCTAGAGTACCGGACTACAATGAGCAGTTCTTC. V usage is TRBV20-1 and J usage is TRBJ2-1, with D unresolved. Germline CDR1 reads DFQATT; CDR2 reads SNEGSKA (reference sequence). V was trimmed by 1 base and J by 3 bases, leaving 7 bases between them. The CDR3 is made up of 13 amino acids.

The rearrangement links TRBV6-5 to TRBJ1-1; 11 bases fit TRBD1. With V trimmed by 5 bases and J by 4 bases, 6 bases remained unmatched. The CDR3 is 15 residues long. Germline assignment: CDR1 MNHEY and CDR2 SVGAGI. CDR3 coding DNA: TGTGCCAGCAGTCAGGACAGGGGGCGCGGCACTGAAGCTTTCTTT. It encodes CASSQDRGRGTEAFF.

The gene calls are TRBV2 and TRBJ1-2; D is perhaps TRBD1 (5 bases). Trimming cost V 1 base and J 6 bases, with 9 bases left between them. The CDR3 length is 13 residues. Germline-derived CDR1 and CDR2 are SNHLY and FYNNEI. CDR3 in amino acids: CASSEEGVNGYTF. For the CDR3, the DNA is TGTGCCAGCAGTGAAGAAGGGGTAAATGGCTACACCTTC.

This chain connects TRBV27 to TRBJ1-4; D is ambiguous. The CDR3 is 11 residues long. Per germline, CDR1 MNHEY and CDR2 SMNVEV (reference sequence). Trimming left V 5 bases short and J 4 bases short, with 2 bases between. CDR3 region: CASSGNEKLFF. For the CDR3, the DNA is TGTGCCAGCAGTGGTAATGAAAAACTGTTTTTT.

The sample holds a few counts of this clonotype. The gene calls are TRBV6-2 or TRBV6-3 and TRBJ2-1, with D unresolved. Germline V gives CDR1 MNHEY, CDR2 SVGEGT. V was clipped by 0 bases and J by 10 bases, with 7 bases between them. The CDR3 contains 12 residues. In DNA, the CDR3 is TGTGCCAGCAGTTACTCCATGAGGGAGCAGTTCTTC. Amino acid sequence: CASSYSMREQFF.

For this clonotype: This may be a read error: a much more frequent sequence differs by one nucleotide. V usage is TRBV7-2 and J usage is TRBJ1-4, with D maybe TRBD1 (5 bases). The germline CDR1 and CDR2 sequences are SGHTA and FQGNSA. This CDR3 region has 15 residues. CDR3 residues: CASSLRDGTNEKLLF. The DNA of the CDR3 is TGTGCCAGCAGCTTAAGGGACGGAACTAATGAAAAACTGCTTTTT.

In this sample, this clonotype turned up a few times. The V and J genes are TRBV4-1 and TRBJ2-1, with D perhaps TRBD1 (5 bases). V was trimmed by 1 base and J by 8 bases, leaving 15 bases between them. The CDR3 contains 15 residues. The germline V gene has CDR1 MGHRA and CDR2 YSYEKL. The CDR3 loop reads CASSQVGRVQDEQFF. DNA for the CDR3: TGCGCCAGCAGCCAAGTAGGCAGGGTACAGGATGAGCAGTTCTTC.

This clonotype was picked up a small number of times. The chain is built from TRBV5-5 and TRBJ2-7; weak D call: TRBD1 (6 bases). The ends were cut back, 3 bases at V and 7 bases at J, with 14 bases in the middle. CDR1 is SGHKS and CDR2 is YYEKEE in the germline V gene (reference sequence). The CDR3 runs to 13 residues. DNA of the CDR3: TGTGCCAGCAGCTACGGACAGAAACGAGAGCAGTACTTC. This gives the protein CASSYGQKREQYF.

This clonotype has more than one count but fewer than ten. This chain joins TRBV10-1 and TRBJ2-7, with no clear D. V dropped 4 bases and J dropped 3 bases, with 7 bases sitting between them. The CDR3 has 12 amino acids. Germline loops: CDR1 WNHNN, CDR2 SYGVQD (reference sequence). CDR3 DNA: TGCGCCAGCAGTGTTAACAACTACGAGCAGTACTTC. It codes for CASSVNNYEQYF.

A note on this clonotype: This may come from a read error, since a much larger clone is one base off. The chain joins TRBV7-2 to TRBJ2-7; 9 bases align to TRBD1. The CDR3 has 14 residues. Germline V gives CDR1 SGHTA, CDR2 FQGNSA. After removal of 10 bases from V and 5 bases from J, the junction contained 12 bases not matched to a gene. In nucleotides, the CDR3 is TGTGCCACAGCGGAGGGGACAGGGATCCACGAGCAGTACTTC. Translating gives CATAEGTGIHEQYF. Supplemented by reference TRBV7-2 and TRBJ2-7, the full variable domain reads GAGVSQSPSNKVTEKGKDVELRCDPISGHTALYWYRQSLGQGLEFLIYFQGNSAPDKSGLPSDRFSAERTGGSVSTLTIQRTQQEDSAVYLCATAEGTGIHEQYFGPGTRLTVT.

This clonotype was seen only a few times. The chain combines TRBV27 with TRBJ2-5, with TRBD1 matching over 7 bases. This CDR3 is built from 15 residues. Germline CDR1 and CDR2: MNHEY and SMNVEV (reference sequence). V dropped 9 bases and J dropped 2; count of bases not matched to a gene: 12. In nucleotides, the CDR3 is TGTGCCAGTTCGGGACAGACGACTCCTCAAGAGACCCAGTACTTC. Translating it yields CASSGQTTPQETQYF.

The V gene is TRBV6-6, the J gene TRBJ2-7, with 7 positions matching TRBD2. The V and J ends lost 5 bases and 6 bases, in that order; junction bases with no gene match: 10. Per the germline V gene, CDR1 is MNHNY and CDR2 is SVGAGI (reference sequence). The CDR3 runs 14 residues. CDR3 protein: CASSPYYGGIEQYV. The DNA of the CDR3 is TGTGCCAGCAGTCCATATTACGGGGGGATCGAGCAGTACGTC.

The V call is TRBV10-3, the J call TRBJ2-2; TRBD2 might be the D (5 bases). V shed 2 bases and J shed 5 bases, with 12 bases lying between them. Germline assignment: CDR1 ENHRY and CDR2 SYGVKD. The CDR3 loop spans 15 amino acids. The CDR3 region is CAISEVTRGTGELFF. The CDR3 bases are TGTGCCATCAGTGAGGTGACCCGGGGTACCGGGGAGCTGTTTTTT.

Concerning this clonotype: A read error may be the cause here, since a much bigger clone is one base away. The CDR3 sequence: CTSSSPIEGYNEQFF. The CDR3 DNA follows: TGTACCAGCAGCTCCCCGATTGAGGGATACAATGAGCAGTTCTTC. The genes are TRBV7-9 and TRBJ2-1; D may be TRBD2 (5 bases). CDR1 and CDR2 from the germline V gene are SEHNR and FQNEAQ (reference sequence). The CDR3 has 15 residues.

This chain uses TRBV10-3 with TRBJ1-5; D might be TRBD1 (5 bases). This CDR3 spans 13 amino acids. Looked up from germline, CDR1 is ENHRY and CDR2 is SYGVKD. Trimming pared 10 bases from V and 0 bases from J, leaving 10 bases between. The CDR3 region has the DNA TGTGCCACGAGGGGCAGTAGCAATCAGCCCCAGCATTTT. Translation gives CATRGSSNQPQHF.

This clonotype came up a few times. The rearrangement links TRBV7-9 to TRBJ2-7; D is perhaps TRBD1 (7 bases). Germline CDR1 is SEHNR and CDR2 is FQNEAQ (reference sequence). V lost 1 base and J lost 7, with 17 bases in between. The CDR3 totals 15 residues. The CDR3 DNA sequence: TGTGCCAGCAGCTTAGAGGCTCCCAGGGGGGTGGAGCAGTACGTC. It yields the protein CASSLEAPRGVEQYV.

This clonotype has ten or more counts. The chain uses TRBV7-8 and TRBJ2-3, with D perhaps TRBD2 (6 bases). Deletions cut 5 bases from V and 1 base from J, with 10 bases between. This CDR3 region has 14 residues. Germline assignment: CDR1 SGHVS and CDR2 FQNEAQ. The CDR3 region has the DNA TGTGCCAGCAGCCCGACTAGGGGCACAGATACGCAGTATTTT. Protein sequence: CASSPTRGTDTQYF.

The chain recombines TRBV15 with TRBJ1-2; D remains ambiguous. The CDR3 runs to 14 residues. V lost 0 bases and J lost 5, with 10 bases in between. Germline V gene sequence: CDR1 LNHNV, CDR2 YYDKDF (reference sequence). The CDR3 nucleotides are TGTGCCACCAGCAGAGATAGGGCAGCTTATGGCTACACCTTC. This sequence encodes CATSRDRAAYGYTF.

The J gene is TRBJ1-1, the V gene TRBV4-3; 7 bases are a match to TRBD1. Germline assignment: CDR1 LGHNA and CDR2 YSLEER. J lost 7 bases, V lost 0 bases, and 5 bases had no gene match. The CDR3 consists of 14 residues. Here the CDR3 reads CASSQEGTDHEAFF. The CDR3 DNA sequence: TGCGCCAGCAGCCAAGAAGGGACAGACCATGAAGCTTTCTTT.

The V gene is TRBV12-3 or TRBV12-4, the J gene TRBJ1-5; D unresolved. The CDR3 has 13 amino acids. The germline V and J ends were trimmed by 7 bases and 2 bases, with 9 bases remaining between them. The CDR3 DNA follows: TGTGCCAGCACCGTAGAGGGCAATCAGCCCCAGCATTTT. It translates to CASTVEGNQPQHF.

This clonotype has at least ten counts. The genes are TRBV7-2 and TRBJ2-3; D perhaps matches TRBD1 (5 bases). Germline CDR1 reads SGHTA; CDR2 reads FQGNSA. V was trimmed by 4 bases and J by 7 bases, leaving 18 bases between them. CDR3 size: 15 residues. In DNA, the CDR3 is TGTGCCAGCAGCTCAGGGCCTAATACCCCTCATACGCAGTATTTT. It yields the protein CASSSGPNTPHTQYF.

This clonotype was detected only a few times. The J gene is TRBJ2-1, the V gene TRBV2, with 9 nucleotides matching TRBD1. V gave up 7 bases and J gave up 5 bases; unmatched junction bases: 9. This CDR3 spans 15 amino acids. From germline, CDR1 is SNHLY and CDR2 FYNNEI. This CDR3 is CASTTPGQGNNEQFF. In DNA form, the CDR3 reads TGTGCCAGCACAACCCCGGGACAGGGTAACAATGAGCAGTTCTTC.

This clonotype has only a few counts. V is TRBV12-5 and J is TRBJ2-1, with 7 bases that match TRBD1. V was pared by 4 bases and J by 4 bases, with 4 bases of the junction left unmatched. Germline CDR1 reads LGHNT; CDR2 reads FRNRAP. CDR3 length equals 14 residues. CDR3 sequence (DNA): TGTGCTAGTGGTTCACCGGGACAGTACAATGAGCAGTTCTTC. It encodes CASGSPGQYNEQFF. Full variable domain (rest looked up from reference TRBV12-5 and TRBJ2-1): DARVTQTPRHKVTEMGQEVTMRCQPILGHNTVFWYRQTMMQGLELLAYFRNRAPLDDSGMPKDRFSAEMPDATLATLKIQPSEPRDSAVYFCASGSPGQYNEQFFGPGTRLTVL.

CDR3 bases: TGTGCCAGTAGTATCCGGGCCCATACCGGGGAGCTGTTTTTT. Translation gives CASSIRAHTGELFF. The chain couples TRBV19 to TRBJ2-2; D is ambiguous. This CDR3 has 14 amino acids. The germline V gene encodes CDR1 LNHDA and CDR2 SQIVND (reference sequence). Trimming removed 3 bases from V and 5 bases from J, with 10 bases in between.

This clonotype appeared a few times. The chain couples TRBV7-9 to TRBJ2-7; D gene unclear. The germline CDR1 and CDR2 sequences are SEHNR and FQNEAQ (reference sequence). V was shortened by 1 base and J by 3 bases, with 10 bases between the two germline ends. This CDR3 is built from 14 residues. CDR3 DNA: TGTGCCAGCAGCTTAGATCGAGTCTACTACGAGCAGTACGTC. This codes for CASSLDRVYYEQYV.